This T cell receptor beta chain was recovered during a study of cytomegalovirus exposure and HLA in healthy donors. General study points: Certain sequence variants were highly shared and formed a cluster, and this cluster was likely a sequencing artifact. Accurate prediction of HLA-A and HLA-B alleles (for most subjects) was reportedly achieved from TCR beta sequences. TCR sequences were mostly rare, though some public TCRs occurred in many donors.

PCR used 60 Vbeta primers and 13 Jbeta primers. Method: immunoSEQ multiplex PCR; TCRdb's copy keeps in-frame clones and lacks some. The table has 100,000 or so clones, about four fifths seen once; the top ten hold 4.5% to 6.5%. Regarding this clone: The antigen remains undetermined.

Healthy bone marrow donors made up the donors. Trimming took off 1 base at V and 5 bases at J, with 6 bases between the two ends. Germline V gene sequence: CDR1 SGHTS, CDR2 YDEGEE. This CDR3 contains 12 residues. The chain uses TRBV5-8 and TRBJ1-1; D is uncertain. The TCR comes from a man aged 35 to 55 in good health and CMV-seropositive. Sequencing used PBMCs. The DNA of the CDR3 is TGTGCCAGCAGCTTGTTCCGGACTGAAGCTTTCTTT. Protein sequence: CASSLFRTEAFF.